This is a list of T cell receptor beta chains from one sample in a study of blood T cell repertoires in COVID-19. The method was immunoSEQ multiplex PCR; TCRdb's version includes in-frame clones alone and lacks a portion of them. The sample holds fewer than 350,000 clones; 88% are singletons and the top ten take around 0.9%. The sample taken for sequencing was PBMCs or T cells enriched from blood (not recorded which). These receptors came from a woman younger than 45 who had recovered from COVID-19. CDR3s leave out the opening cysteine and the closing phenylalanine or tryptophan. Each record gives: V gene, D gene, CDR3 protein. The D gene is left open where the match is weak.

V: TRBV7-9
D: TRBD1
CDR3: ASSLAGTGFSEKLF

V: TRBV27
D: NA
CDR3: ASTTYSGKADTNEKLF

V: TRBV6-5
D: NA
CDR3: ASSYSYSPGYEQY

V: TRBV7-3
D: NA
CDR3: ASSLGADYHNEQF

V: TRBV7-3
D: NA
CDR3: ASSLGPGGTQY

V: TRBV7-9
D: NA
CDR3: ANQQGEETQY

V: TRBV4-2
D: TRBD1
CDR3: ASSQTGTELYGYT

V: TRBV10-3
D: TRBD1
CDR3: AISALSGGYNEQF

V: TRBV11-3
D: NA
CDR3: ASSLSGNNEQF

V: TRBV5-1
D: TRBD2
CDR3: ASNPIGTSATGELF

V: TRBV5-4
D: NA
CDR3: ASSLDVSVQY

V: TRBV24-1
D: TRBD1
CDR3: ATSGDRGYGYT

V: TRBV27
D: NA
CDR3: ASSGGGPYQPQH

V: TRBV28
D: NA
CDR3: ASSHEKRGSNQPQH

V: TRBV25-1
D: NA
CDR3: ASSDRAPGYGYT

V: TRBV4-1
D: TRBD2
CDR3: ASSQGSGTRQETQY

V: TRBV20-1
D: TRBD1
CDR3: SASRQGLDSYEQY

V: TRBV7-8
D: NA
CDR3: ASSFQGRFNQPQH

V: TRBV24-1
D: NA
CDR3: ATGPSWANVLT

V: TRBV5-1
D: TRBD2
CDR3: ASSLTSGAYNEQF

V: TRBV28
D: NA
CDR3: ASNAGVVAAF

V: TRBV7-3
D: NA
CDR3: ASSLNRDTQY

V: TRBV19
D: NA
CDR3: ASSITDQQF

V: TRBV20-1
D: NA
CDR3: SAGDGDQPQH

V: TRBV18
D: TRBD1
CDR3: ASSPTGTGLDSGNTIY

V: TRBV30
D: NA
CDR3: AWSRRISNYGYT

V: TRBV5-1
D: NA
CDR3: ASSPQGGGYQETQY

V: TRBV9
D: NA
CDR3: ASSVEDSDTDTQY

V: TRBV5-4
D: TRBD2
CDR3: ASSLDLAGINEQF

V: TRBV9
D: TRBD1
CDR3: ASSEGQGAQY

V: TRBV25-1
D: NA
CDR3: ASSEWAAGDWAEAF

V: TRBV5-8
D: NA
CDR3: ASSLGSSGANVLT

V: TRBV23-1
D: TRBD1
CDR3: ASRIQGGEMALH

V: TRBV13
D: NA
CDR3: ASSQTPGGPATGELF

V: TRBV2
D: NA
CDR3: ASRGGPPNSGNTIY

V: TRBV27
D: NA
CDR3: ASTIVGSGVGLNEQF

V: TRBV9
D: TRBD2
CDR3: ASSVRAGVGEQY

V: TRBV4-1
D: NA
CDR3: ASSQVGLSGNTIY

V: TRBV30
D: NA
CDR3: AWNPPGLNEQF

V: TRBV7-3
D: NA
CDR3: ASSLGHKTEAF

V: TRBV7-2
D: TRBD1
CDR3: ASSSDRGEAF

V: TRBV24-1
D: TRBD1
CDR3: ATSESGTARAQELF

V: TRBV9
D: NA
CDR3: ASSVQGGYGYT

V: TRBV28
D: NA
CDR3: ASSPHTGGAYEQY

V: TRBV6-5
D: TRBD2
CDR3: ASMIGRTSGELF

V: TRBV24-1
D: TRBD2
CDR3: ATSDFRAGGLQETQY

V: TRBV28
D: NA
CDR3: ASNLGRVYEQY

V: TRBV6-6
D: NA
CDR3: ASSYGGAESGNTIY

V: TRBV30
D: TRBD1
CDR3: AWSYGQGALAEAF

V: TRBV6-1
D: TRBD1
CDR3: ASSDRGIANEKLF